This TCR beta chain was found in a study of OX40 agonist ivuxolimab in advanced cancers. Study overall: A diagnosis of hepatocellular carcinoma, melanoma, renal cell or head and neck cancer was present in dose-escalation patients. Study-level findings and limits: Expanded clones were, on average, more numerous among CD8+ T cells than CD4+.

Some clones are missing from TCRdb's copy, which holds only in-frame ones; the method was immunoSEQ multiplex PCR. The sample carries tens of thousands of clones, approximately 91% recorded once. Blood was sampled at baseline, cycle 4 day 1, and cycle 7 day 1. This clone was detected once. Its antigen remains unknown. The sample in question was CD4+ or CD8+ T cells sorted from blood, obtained in a trial of the OX40 agonist ivuxolimab. The sequence was obtained from an adult with an advanced solid tumor such as melanoma, head and neck, liver or kidney cancer.

The CDR3 sequence: CASATTQGKNYEQYF. The CDR3 region has the DNA TGTGCCAGCGCCACAACCCAGGGAAAAAACTACGAGCAGTACTTC. The J gene is TRBJ2-7, the V gene TRBV5-6; D might be TRBD1 (5 bases). The germline CDR1 and CDR2 sequences are SGHDT and YYEEEE. V was pared by 7 bases and J by 3 bases, with 20 bases between. CDR3 length: 15 amino acids.